The present TCR beta chain was sequenced within a study of blood T cell repertoires in COVID-19. For the study at large: T cells, B-cell-depleted T cells, or PBMCs supplied cDNA or gDNA.

The trim removed 0 bases at V and 3 bases at J, leaving 11 bases unmatched. The CDR3 extends over 18 amino acids. Germline CDR1 and CDR2: MNHNS and SASEGT. The method was immunoSEQ multiplex PCR; TCRdb's version includes in-frame clones alone and lacks a portion of them. The table records under 110,000 clones, about 79% of them present only once. This clonotype originated in a man older than 75 with COVID-19, enrolled during active disease. The rearrangement links TRBV6-1 to TRBJ2-7; the match to TRBD2 covers 10 bases. The sequencing sample was made of peripheral blood. The CDR3 reads CASSEAISGRGGGYEQYF. Written as DNA, the CDR3 is TGTGCCAGCAGTGAAGCGATAAGCGGGAGGGGAGGGGGCTACGAGCAGTACTTC.